The next 9 T cell receptor beta chains were all read from a single sample in a study of blood T cell repertoires in COVID-19. This table comes from immunoSEQ multiplex PCR, and its TCRdb copy is limited to in-frame clones, with some not included. The sample lists about 47,000 clones; 75% to 85% were seen once. The sequencing sample was made of peripheral blood. The receptors come from a human donor with acute or convalescent COVID-19. The donor label of this sample is uncertain.

The rearrangement links TRBV2 to TRBJ1-6, with 10 bases identical to TRBD1. Germline V gene sequence: CDR1 SNHLY, CDR2 FYNNEI. The CDR3 totals 14 residues. The ends lost 7 bases at V and 10 bases at J; junction bases unmatched: 7. CDR3 bases: TGTGCCAGCAACCCGGAGACAGGGGGCTCACCCCTCCACTTT. It is translated as CASNPETGGSPLHF. Full variable domain (outside the CDR3, taken from reference TRBV2 and TRBJ1-6): EPEVTQTPSHQVTQMGQEVILRCVPISNHLYFYWYRQILGQKVEFLVSFYNNEISEKSEIFDDQFSVERPDGSNFTLKIRSTKLEDSAMYFCASNPETGGSPLHFGNGTRLTVT.

The rearrangement joins TRBV21-1 to TRBJ1-5; TRBD1, the table's D call, was not compared with the DNA. TRBV21-1 is tagged as a pseudogene. This CDR3 is 13 amino acids long. This CDR3 is CASKDTRDQPQHF. CDR3 DNA sequence: TGTGCCAGCAAAGACACCCGCGATCAGCCCCAGCATTTT.

Concerning this clone: This sample also contains other DNA sequences that code for the same CDR3. CDR3 residues: CASSLAGGLYNEQFF. The CDR3 nucleotides are TGTGCCAGCTCATTAGCGGGAGGCCTTTACAATGAGCAGTTCTTC. The chain joins TRBV18 to TRBJ2-1; 10 bases agree with TRBD2. With 5 bases clipped from V and 4 bases from J, the junction kept 5 bases outside the gene matches. CDR3 length: 15 residues. The germline CDR1 and CDR2 sequences are KGHSH and LQKENI.

This clone has only one observation. The chain links TRBV7-2 to TRBJ1-6, with D possibly being TRBD1 (6 bases). Germline V gene sequence: CDR1 SGHTA, CDR2 FQGNSA. Trimming took off 1 base at V and 6 bases at J, with 10 bases between the two ends. CDR3 length equals 15 residues. The chain's CDR3 is CASSLVGRGNSPLHF. CDR3 sequence (DNA): TGTGCCAGCAGCTTAGTCGGCAGGGGTAATTCACCCCTCCACTTT. Variable domain in full (rest from reference TRBV7-2 and TRBJ1-6): GAGVSQSPSNKVTEKGKDVELRCDPISGHTALYWYRQSLGQGLEFLIYFQGNSAPDKSGLPSDRFSAERTGGSVSTLTIQRTQQEDSAVYLCASSLVGRGNSPLHFGNGTRLTVT.

The rearrangement links TRBV21-1 to TRBJ2-2; the table's D gene call, TRBD1, was not cross checked with the DNA. TRBV21-1 is classified as a pseudogene. The CDR3 is 13 amino acids. The CDR3 DNA reads as TGTGCCAGCAGGCCAAGGGGCACCGGGGAGCTGTTTTTT. As protein: CASRPRGTGELFF.

The chain links TRBV6-5 to TRBJ1-1; D remains ambiguous. V was cut by 2 bases and J by 2 bases, with 9 bases left in between. The CDR3 extends over 14 amino acids. Germline V lookup: CDR1 MNHEY, CDR2 SVGAGI. The CDR3: CASSYALANTEAFF. The DNA of the CDR3 is TGTGCCAGCAGTTACGCGCTCGCAAACACTGAAGCTTTCTTT.

The rearrangement links TRBV19 to TRBJ2-7, with 10 bases identical to TRBD2. CDR1 is LNHDA, CDR2 SQIVND, per germline (reference sequence). The J segment lost 2 bases and the V segment lost 4 bases, leaving 2 bases of the junction unmatched. The CDR3 runs 14 residues. In DNA form, the CDR3 reads TGTGCCAGTAGTAGGGGACTAGCGACCTACGAGCAGTACTTC. Translation gives CASSRGLATYEQYF.

This clone was observed a few times. The rearrangement joins TRBV21-1 to TRBJ2-5; the D call in the table, TRBD1, was not verified against the DNA. TRBV21-1 is designated a pseudogene. This CDR3 contains 14 residues. CDR3 residues: CASSKVGYLKTQYF. The CDR3 DNA sequence: TGTGCCAGCAGCAAAGTGGGCTACTTAAAGACCCAGTACTTC.

V usage is TRBV3-1 (or the pseudogene TRBV3-2) and J usage is TRBJ1-1, with D maybe TRBD1 (5 bases). This CDR3 has 15 residues. V was trimmed by 4 bases and J by 0 bases, leaving 12 bases between them. Germline V gene data show CDR1 as LGHDT and CDR2 as YNNKEL (reference sequence). In DNA, the CDR3 is TGTGCCAGCAGCCTTATGGGGCATTTGAACACTGAAGCTTTCTTT. It translates to CASSLMGHLNTEAFF.